The rows below give T cell receptor beta chains drawn from one sample of a study of OX40 agonist ivuxolimab in advanced cancers. Some clones are missing from TCRdb's copy, which holds only in-frame ones; the method was immunoSEQ multiplex PCR. The table lists 60,000 or so clones, roughly 87% of them singletons. Here the sequenced sample was CD4+ or CD8+ T cells sorted from blood, taken in a trial of the OX40 agonist ivuxolimab. All receptors derive from an adult with an advanced solid tumor such as melanoma, head and neck, liver or kidney cancer. Each CDR3 is given with its conserved first and last residue. The D gene is left open where the match is weak. Clone size is not always given. Where it is, it says once, few, many or a class for expanded clones.

size	J	D	V	DNA	CDR3
.	TRBJ2-6	TRBD2	TRBV9	TGTGCCAGCGCGGGAGTTGCCAACGTCCTGACTTTC	CASAGVANVLTF
.	TRBJ2-1	.	TRBV7-9	TGTGCCAGCAGCCCAGTTCGGCGCAATGAGCAGTTCTTC	CASSPVRRNEQFF
.	TRBJ1-1	.	TRBV27	TGTGCCAGCAGTTTAATGGTTACAGGAGAAGCTTTCTTT	CASSLMVTGEAFF
.	TRBJ2-1	TRBD2	TRBV27	TGTGCCAGCAGTGAACGGAGCGGGAGCGACAATGAGCAGTTCTTC	CASSERSGSDNEQFF
.	TRBJ2-1	TRBD2	TRBV9	TGTGCCAGCAGCGTAGGTGGACTAGCGCTCGGTGAGCAGTTCTTC	CASSVGGLALGEQFF
.	TRBJ2-7	TRBD1	TRBV4-2	TGTGCCAGCAGTCAGGGACAGGGAAGCTCCTACGAGCAGTACTTC	CASSQGQGSSYEQYF
.	TRBJ1-1	.	TRBV7-2	TGTGCCAGCAGCCCCACCGTGGGTGGCGGCACTGAAGCTTTCTTT	CASSPTVGGGTEAFF
once	TRBJ2-3	TRBD1	TRBV27	TGTGCCAGCAGTTACGAGGGGACAGGGGCGGTATTAGATACGCAGTATTTT	CASSYEGTGAVLDTQYF
.	TRBJ2-7	.	TRBV28	TGTGCCAGCAGTCCGGGACTTGGGGCTTACGAGCAGTACTTC	CASSPGLGAYEQYF
.	TRBJ2-3	TRBD2	TRBV7-9	TGTGCCAGCAGCTCTAGCGGGGAGGTGGGAGATACGCAGTATTTT	CASSSSGEVGDTQYF
.	TRBJ2-3	.	TRBV10-3	TGTGCCATCAAAGAATCAGATACGCAGTATTTT	CAIKESDTQYF
.	TRBJ2-2	TRBD2	TRBV27	TGTGCCAGCAGTTCCCTATCTAGCGGGAGGGTGGAAGACACCGGGGAGCTGTTTTTT	CASSSLSSGRVEDTGELFF
.	TRBJ2-7	.	TRBV9	TGTGCCAGCAGCAAATGGGATAGCGGCTACGAGCAGTACTTC	CASSKWDSGYEQYF
.	TRBJ2-7	TRBD1	TRBV27	TGTGCCAGCAGTCGACAGGGGGTGGCCTACGAGCAGTACTTC	CASSRQGVAYEQYF
.	TRBJ2-7	.	TRBV4-1	TGCGCCAGCAGCACAGCGCCGGATAGCTCCTACGAGCAGTACTTC	CASSTAPDSSYEQYF
.	TRBJ2-4	.	TRBV30	TGTGCTTCCGAAGCAGTAGCCAAAAACATTCAGTACTTC	CASEAVAKNIQYF
few	TRBJ2-2	TRBD1	TRBV19	TGTGCTGCCCTCGACAGGGTAGGCGGGGAGCTGTTTTTT	CAALDRVGGELFF
.	TRBJ2-2	.	TRBV12-1	TGTGCCAGCAGCTTGACCACTAGCGGGAGAACCGGGGAGCTGTTTTTT	CASSLTTSGRTGELFF
.	TRBJ2-5	TRBD1	TRBV9	TGTGCCAGCAACCGAGGGACAGCCCAAGAGACCCAGTACTTC	CASNRGTAQETQYF
.	TRBJ1-1	.	TRBV6-1	TGTGCCAGCAGTGAATGGGCTACCCTGAACACTGAAGCTTTCTTT	CASSEWATLNTEAFF
.	TRBJ2-7	.	TRBV21-1	TGTGCCAGCAGCAAAGGGGAGGCTAGCGGGAGGGATTACTACGAGCAGTACTTC	CASSKGEASGRDYYEQYF
.	TRBJ2-1	TRBD1	TRBV2	TGTGCCAGCAGTGAAATTTTGGGACAGCTGACACGAGTGTACAATGAGCAGTTCTTC	CASSEILGQLTRVYNEQFF
once	TRBJ2-5	TRBD1	TRBV9	TGTGCCAGCAGCGTAGGTTCAGGGGGAGAGACCCAGTACTTC	CASSVGSGGETQYF
few	TRBJ1-2	.	TRBV2	TGTGCCAAGGACAGAACTAACCCCCTCTATGGCTACACCTTC	CAKDRTNPLYGYTF
once	TRBJ2-7	.	TRBV27	TGTGCCAGCAGCCCACGACAGGATTCCTTACGAGAGCAGTACTTC	CASSPRQDSLREQYF
.	TRBJ1-4	.	TRBV7-9	TGTGCCAGCAGCCCATCCGGGTTTAATGAAAAACTGTTTTTT	CASSPSGFNEKLFF
.	TRBJ1-5	.	TRBV29-1	TGCAGCGTCGACGACGGGTTGAGGCCCCAGCATTTT	CSVDDGLRPQHF
.	TRBJ2-1	TRBD1	TRBV9	TGTGCCAGCAGCGCGTGGGGGACAGGGGAAGATGAGCAGTTCTTC	CASSAWGTGEDEQFF
.	TRBJ2-5	TRBD2	TRBV7-9	TGTGCCAGCAGCTTCGCTAGCGGGAGTGAGACCCAGTACTTC	CASSFASGSETQYF
.	TRBJ1-1	.	TRBV7-9	TGTGCCAGCAGCTTAGGTTTTGGGGCGGGGAAGGACACTGAAGCTTTCTTT	CASSLGFGAGKDTEAFF
.	TRBJ2-7	.	TRBV5-1	TGCGCCAGCAGCGATGACTACTACGAGCAGTACTTC	CASSDDYYEQYF
.	TRBJ1-1	.	TRBV11-3	TGTGCCAGCAGCTTGACGTTGGGGACTGAAGCTTTCTTT	CASSLTLGTEAFF
few	TRBJ1-6	.	TRBV6-4	TGTGCCAGCAGGCCGGGAGCCCCCGATTCACCCCTCCACTTT	CASRPGAPDSPLHF
.	TRBJ2-3	TRBD2	TRBV13	TGTGCCAGCAGCGTAGCGGGGACCAGCACAGATACGCAGTATTTT	CASSVAGTSTDTQYF
medium-sized	TRBJ2-7	.	TRBV2	TGTGCCAGCAGTGAACCCACGCCCCCCGAGCAGTACTTC	CASSEPTPPEQYF
.	TRBJ1-1	TRBD1	TRBV2	TGTGCCAGCAGTGAACCCCGGACAGGGAGCACTGAAGCTTTCTTT	CASSEPRTGSTEAFF
few	TRBJ1-6	TRBD1	TRBV6-1	TGTGCCAGCAGTGTGGACAGGGGGCTTCGGAATAATTCACCCCTCCACTTT	CASSVDRGLRNNSPLHF
few	TRBJ2-7	TRBD2	TRBV4-1	TGCGCCAGCAGCCAAGTCGGGGGAGGGCTTTACGAGCAGTACTTC	CASSQVGGGLYEQYF
.	TRBJ2-7	.	TRBV20-1	TGCAGTGCTAGCATAGGGTACGAGCAGTACTTC	CSASIGYEQYF
.	TRBJ1-2	TRBD1	TRBV5-4	TGTGCCAGCACCCCAGGGGGGGGAGGCTACACCTTC	CASTPGGGGYTF